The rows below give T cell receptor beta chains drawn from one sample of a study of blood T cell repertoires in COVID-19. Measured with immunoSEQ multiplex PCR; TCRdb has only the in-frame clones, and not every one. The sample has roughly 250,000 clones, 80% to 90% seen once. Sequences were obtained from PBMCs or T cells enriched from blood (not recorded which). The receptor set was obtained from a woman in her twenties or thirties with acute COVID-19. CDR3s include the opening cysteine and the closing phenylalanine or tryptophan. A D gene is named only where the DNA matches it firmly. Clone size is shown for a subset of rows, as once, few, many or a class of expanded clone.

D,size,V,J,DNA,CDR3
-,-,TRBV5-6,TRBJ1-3,TGTGCCAGCAGCTACTTAACCGGGACAAGGACGGTCGGAAACACCATATATTTT,CASSYLTGTRTVGNTIYF
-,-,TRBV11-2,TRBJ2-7,TGTGCCAGCAGACCCATACGGAGCTACGAGCAGTACTTC,CASRPIRSYEQYF
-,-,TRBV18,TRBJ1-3,TGTGCCAGCTCACCAGGGGAGGGAAACACCATATATTTT,CASSPGEGNTIYF
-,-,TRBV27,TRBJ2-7,TGTGCCAGCAGTGCCGGGGAGACCTACGAGCAGTACTTC,CASSAGETYEQYF
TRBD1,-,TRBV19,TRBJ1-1,TGTGCCAGTAGTTTCAGCACACAGGGGAGGAACACTGAAGCTTTCTTT,CASSFSTQGRNTEAFF
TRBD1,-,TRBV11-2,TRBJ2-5,TGTGCCAGCAGCTTCGGGACAGGGATGGAGACCCAGTACTTC,CASSFGTGMETQYF
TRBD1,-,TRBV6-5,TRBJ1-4,TGTGCCAGCAGCACCGGACAGGGTAACGAAAAACTGTTTTTT,CASSTGQGNEKLFF
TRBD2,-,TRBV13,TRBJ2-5,TGTGCCAGCAGCTTAGCTTCAGTGGCGACTAGCGGGGGCCGGGGAGAGACCCAGTACTTC,CASSLASVATSGGRGETQYF
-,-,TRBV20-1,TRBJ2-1,TGCAGTGCTAGCTCCGGGACAGAGCAGTTCTTC,CSASSGTEQFF
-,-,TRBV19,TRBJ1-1,TGTGCCAGTAGTCTTTCCGGGGGGGCTGGCACTGAAGCTTTCTTT,CASSLSGGAGTEAFF
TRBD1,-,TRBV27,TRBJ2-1,TGTGCCAGCAGTTTAGAGGCGGCAGGGGGAATAGGGGAGCAGTTCTTC,CASSLEAAGGIGEQFF
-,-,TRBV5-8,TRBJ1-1,TGTGCCAGCAGCTTGGTCAGGGGTAAGAACACTGAAGCTTTCTTT,CASSLVRGKNTEAFF
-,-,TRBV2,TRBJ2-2,TGTGCCAGCATGAGGGCGAACGCCGGGGAGCTGTTTTTT,CASMRANAGELFF
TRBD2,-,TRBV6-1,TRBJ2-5,TGTGCCAGCAGTGAAGGACTAGCGGGGGCAGAGACCCAGTACTTC,CASSEGLAGAETQYF
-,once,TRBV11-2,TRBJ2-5,TGTGCCAGCAGCGACAGTACGGAGACCCAGTACTTC,CASSDSTETQYF
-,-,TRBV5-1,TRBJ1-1,TGCGCCAGCAGCTTGGCGCCGGACATGAACACTGAAGCTTTCTTT,CASSLAPDMNTEAFF
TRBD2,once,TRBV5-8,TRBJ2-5,TGTGCCAGCAGCCAGGGACTAGTCCAAGAGACCCAGTACTTC,CASSQGLVQETQYF
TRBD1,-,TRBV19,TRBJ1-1,TGTGCCAGTGGACAGGGAGGGAGCACTGAAGCTTTCTTT,CASGQGGSTEAFF
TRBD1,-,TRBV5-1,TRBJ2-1,TGCGCCAGCAGCTTGCTTGACAGGGGTCGCGGGAATGAGCAGTTCTTC,CASSLLDRGRGNEQFF
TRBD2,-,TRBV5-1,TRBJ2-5,TGCGCCAGCGGCCAAAGCGGGGGGGACCAAGAGACCCAGTACTTC,CASGQSGGDQETQYF
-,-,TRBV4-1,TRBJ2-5,TGCGCCAGCAGCCAAGTGGCCAGCAGCAGGGAGACCCAGTACTTC,CASSQVASSRETQYF
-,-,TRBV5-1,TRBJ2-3,TGCGCCAGCAGCGGAGCTTCCATGGGTACGCAGTATTTT,CASSGASMGTQYF
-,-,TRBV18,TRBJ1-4,TGTGCCAGCTCACCGTCAGAGGACAGAACTTTTTTT,CASSPSEDRTFF
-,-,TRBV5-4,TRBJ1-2,TGTGCCAGCAGCTCAGAGGTATCGAACTATGGCTACACCTTC,CASSSEVSNYGYTF
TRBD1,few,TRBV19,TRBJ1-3,TGTGCCAGTAGTATCCCACACTCAGGGGGCAGTGGAAACACCATATATTTT,CASSIPHSGGSGNTIYF
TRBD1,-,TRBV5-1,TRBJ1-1,TGCGCCAGCAGCAAGGGACAGGGGATGGTAACTGAAGCTTTCTTT,CASSKGQGMVTEAFF
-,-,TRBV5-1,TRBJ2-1,TGCGCCAGCAGCACAGAGCATAATGAGCAGTTCTTC,CASSTEHNEQFF
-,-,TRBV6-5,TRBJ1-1,TGTGCCAGCAGTTCCCAGGGTCAGACTGAAGCTTTCTTT,CASSSQGQTEAFF
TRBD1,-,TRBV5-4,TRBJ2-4,TGTGCCAGCAGCCAACAGGGGGCCAAAAACATTCAGTACTTC,CASSQQGAKNIQYF
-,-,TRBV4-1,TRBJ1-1,TGCGCCAGCAGCCAATGGCCAGATCACACTGAAGCTTTCTTT,CASSQWPDHTEAFF
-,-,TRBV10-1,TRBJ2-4,TGCGCCAGCAGTGATAGTGCATCCAAAAACATTCAGTACTTC,CASSDSASKNIQYF
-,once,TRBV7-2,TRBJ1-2,TGTGCCAGCAGCCCGACAGCCCCTGGCTATGGCCACACCTTC,CASSPTAPGYGHTF
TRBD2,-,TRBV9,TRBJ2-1,TGTGCCAGCAGCCCCCGGGGGGGGAATGAGCAGTTCTTC,CASSPRGGNEQFF
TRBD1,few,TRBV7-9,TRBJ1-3,TGTGCCAGCAGGACGGGGACAGGCTCTGGAAACACCATATATTTT,CASRTGTGSGNTIYF
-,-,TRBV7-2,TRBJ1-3,TGTGCCAGCAGCTTAGAGCCAGACTTCTCTGGAAACACCATATATTTT,CASSLEPDFSGNTIYF
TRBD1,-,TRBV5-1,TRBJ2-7,TGCGCCAGCAGCGCAGGGACAGCCGGCTACGAGCAGTACTTC,CASSAGTAGYEQYF
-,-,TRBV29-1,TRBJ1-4,TGCAGCGTTAGGCAGGCAACTAATGAAAAACTGTTTTTT,CSVRQATNEKLFF
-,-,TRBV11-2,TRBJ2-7,TGTGCCAGCAGCTTAGATTCGGTATACGAGCAGTACTTC,CASSLDSVYEQYF
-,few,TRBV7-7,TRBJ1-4,TGTGCTAGCAGCTTACAGACGGGGGAAAAACTGTTTTTT,CASSLQTGEKLFF
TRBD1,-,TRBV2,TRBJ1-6,TGTGCCAGCGGGGGACAGATTAATTCACCCCTCCACTTT,CASGGQINSPLHF
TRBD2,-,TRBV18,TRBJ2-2,TGTGCCAGCTCACCACTAGCGGGGGTAGACACCGGGGAGCTGTTTTTT,CASSPLAGVDTGELFF
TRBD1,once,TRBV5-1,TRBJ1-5,TGCGCCAGCAGCTTGGACCCGGAACAGGGGACCGCCCTACAGCCCCAGCATTTT,CASSLDPEQGTALQPQHF